Shown below are 5 T cell receptor beta chains from a single sample sequenced in a study of cytomegalovirus exposure and HLA in healthy donors. Primers included in the PCR were 60 Vbeta and 13 Jbeta primers. The protocol was immunoSEQ multiplex PCR, while the TCRdb copy is restricted to in-frame clones and leaves out a portion. Among tens of thousands of clones listed, 63% were seen once. Source material: PBMCs. The source is a young woman in good health and CMV-seronegative.

A few counts support this clone. The CDR3 sequence is CASKRGPGGLRTEAFF. In DNA form, the CDR3 reads TGTGCCAGCAAAAGAGGCCCGGGAGGATTGAGGACTGAAGCTTTCTTT. V gene TRBV9 combines with J gene TRBJ1-1, with D uncertain. Germline lookup yields CDR1 SGDLS and CDR2 YYNGEE. CDR3 size: 16 residues. Trimming removed 6 bases from V and 5 bases from J, with 23 bases in between.

Regarding this clone: Relative to the germline gene, one junction end is altered; a read error may explain this. This CDR3 is CASSSNNSPLHF. In nucleotides, the CDR3 is TGTGCCAGCAGCTCCAATAATTCACCCCTCCACTTT. J is TRBJ1-6 and V is TRBV13; D is undetermined. This CDR3 region has 12 residues. CDR1 PRHDT and CDR2 FYEKMQ come from the germline V gene (reference sequence).

This clone was counted between two and nine times. V usage is TRBV6-1 and J usage is TRBJ1-1; TRBD1 is a possible D gene (5 bases). Trimming shortened V by 2 bases and J by 0 bases, and 16 bases separated the two germline ends. Germline loops: CDR1 MNHNS, CDR2 SASEGT. This CDR3 is 17 amino acids long. CDR3 sequence (DNA): TGTGCCAGCAGTGAATCGGGACCGGGGGAGGTGAACACTGAAGCTTTCTTT. Its protein is CASSESGPGEVNTEAFF.

The chain carries TRBV9 and TRBJ2-7, with TRBD1 identical over 11 bases. Germline CDR1 reads SGDLS; CDR2 reads YYNGEE. This CDR3 region has 17 residues. V shed 4 bases and J 3 bases; nucleotides not matched to a gene: 12. Here the CDR3 DNA reads TGTGCCAGCAGCCCCCCTTGGACAGGGGGCGGTAGCTACGAGCAGTACTTC. This gives the protein CASSPPWTGGGSYEQYF.

The gene calls are TRBV18 and TRBJ2-3; 7 bases are shared with TRBD1. Germline CDR1 is KGHSH and CDR2 is LQKENI. Trimming removed 3 bases from V and 0 bases from J; junction bases left unmatched: 3. The CDR3 totals 15 residues. Here the CDR3 DNA reads TGTGCCAGCTCACCCGACAGGGCTAGCACAGATACGCAGTATTTT. It encodes CASSPDRASTDTQYF.